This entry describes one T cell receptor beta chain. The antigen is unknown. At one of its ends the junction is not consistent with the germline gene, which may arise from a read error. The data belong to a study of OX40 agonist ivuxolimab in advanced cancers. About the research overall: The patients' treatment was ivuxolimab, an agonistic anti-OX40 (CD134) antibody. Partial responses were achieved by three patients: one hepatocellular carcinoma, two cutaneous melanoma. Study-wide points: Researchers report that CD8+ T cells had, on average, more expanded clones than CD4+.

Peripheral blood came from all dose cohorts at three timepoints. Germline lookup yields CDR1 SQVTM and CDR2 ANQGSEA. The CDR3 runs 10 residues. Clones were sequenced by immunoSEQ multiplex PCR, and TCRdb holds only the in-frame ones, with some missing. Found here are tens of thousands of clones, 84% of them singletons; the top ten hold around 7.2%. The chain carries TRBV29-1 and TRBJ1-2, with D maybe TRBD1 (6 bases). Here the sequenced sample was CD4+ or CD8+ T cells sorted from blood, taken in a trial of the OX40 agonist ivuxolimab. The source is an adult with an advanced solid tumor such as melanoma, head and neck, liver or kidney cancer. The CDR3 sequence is CSVEETGQAF. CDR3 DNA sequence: TGCAGCGTTGAAGAAACAGGGCAGGCCTTC.